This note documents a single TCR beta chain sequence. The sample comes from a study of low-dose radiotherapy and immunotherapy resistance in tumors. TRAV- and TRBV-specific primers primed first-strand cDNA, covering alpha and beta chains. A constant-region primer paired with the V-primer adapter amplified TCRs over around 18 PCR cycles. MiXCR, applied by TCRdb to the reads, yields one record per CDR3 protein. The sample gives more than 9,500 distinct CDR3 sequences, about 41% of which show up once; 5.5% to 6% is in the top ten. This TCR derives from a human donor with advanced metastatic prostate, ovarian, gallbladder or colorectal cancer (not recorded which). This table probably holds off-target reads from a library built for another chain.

CDR3 protein: CATSDPPGGDVTGELFF. CDR3 nucleotide sequence: TGTGCCACCAGTGATCCCCCGGGAGGGGACGTCACCGGGGAGCTGTTTTTT. V and J are TRBV24-1 and TRBJ2-2; TRBD2 matches at 8 bases. Germline trimming cut 3 bases from V and 4 bases from J; bases unmatched to any gene: 9. CDR1 is KGHDR and CDR2 is SFDVKD in the germline V gene. This CDR3 spans 17 amino acids.